One and the same sample provided the 27 T cell receptor beta chains below, sequenced in a study of OX40 agonist ivuxolimab in advanced cancers. TCRdb keeps only in-frame clones here, not all; method: immunoSEQ multiplex PCR. The sample lists fewer than 65,000 clones, around 74% occurring once. The specimen comprised CD4+ or CD8+ T cells sorted from blood, sampled in a trial of the OX40 agonist ivuxolimab. These receptors all stem from an adult with an advanced solid tumor such as melanoma, head and neck, liver or kidney cancer.

This clone has just a few counts. This rearrangement joins TRBV5-6 to TRBJ2-7; D unclear. CDR1 is SGHDT, CDR2 YYEEEE, per germline. The V end lost 1 base, the J end lost 2 bases, and 7 bases lay between the germline ends. The CDR3 covers 13 residues. This CDR3 is CASSLTAAYEQYF. CDR3 sequence (DNA): TGTGCCAGCAGCTTGACAGCCGCCTACGAGCAGTACTTC. Based on the CDR3 plus reference TRBV5-6 and TRBJ2-7, the full variable domain is DAGVTQSPTHLIKTRGQQVTLRCSPKSGHDTVSWYQQALGQGPQFIFQYYEEEERQRGNFPDRFSGHQFPNYSSELNVNALLLGDSALYLCASSLTAAYEQYFGPGTRLTVT.

This rearrangement joins TRBV13 to TRBJ2-2; 7 bases match TRBD2. Looked up from germline, CDR1 is PRHDT and CDR2 is FYEKMQ (reference sequence). J was trimmed by 3 bases and V by 10 bases; bases with no gene match: 11. The CDR3 spans 15 residues. The CDR3 region is CATTPRGGYTGELFF. The CDR3 DNA is TGTGCCACCACGCCGCGCGGGGGATACACCGGGGAGCTGTTTTTT. Based on the CDR3 plus reference TRBV13 and TRBJ2-2, the full variable domain is AAGVIQSPRHLIKEKRETATLKCYPIPRHDTVYWYQQGPGQDPQFLISFYEKMQSDKGSIPDRFSAQQFSDYHSELNMSSLELGDSALYFCATTPRGGYTGELFFGEGSRLTVL.

This sequence joins TRBV2 and TRBJ2-7; D might be TRBD1 (7 bases). This CDR3 is built from 12 residues. Per germline, CDR1 SNHLY and CDR2 FYNNEI. The germline V and J ends were trimmed by 10 bases and 3 bases, with 13 bases remaining between them. This chain's CDR3 is CAIAGGLYEQYF. In nucleotides, the CDR3 is TGTGCCATTGCAGGGGGGCTCTACGAGCAGTACTTC.

This sequence joins TRBV7-3 and TRBJ2-7, with 9 bases lining up with TRBD1. With V trimmed by 4 bases and J by 8 bases, 3 bases remained unmatched. This CDR3 has 12 residues. Germline assignment: CDR1 SGHTA and CDR2 FQGTGA. In DNA form, the CDR3 reads TGTGCCAGCAGCTCGGGACAGGGCAAGCAGTACTTC. Its translation is CASSSGQGKQYF.

This rearrangement joins TRBV6-5 to TRBJ1-2, with a possible D match to TRBD1 (5 bases). The length of the CDR3 is 12 residues. CDR1 is MNHEY and CDR2 is SVGAGI in the germline V gene. The germline V and J ends were trimmed by 10 bases and 4 bases, with 13 bases remaining between them. CDR3: CANGGMGYGYTF. CDR3 in DNA: TGTGCCAACGGGGGTATGGGCTATGGCTACACCTTC.

The CDR3 here is CASSHGAYNEQFF. CDR3 in DNA: TGTGCCAGCAGTCACGGGGCCTACAATGAGCAGTTCTTC. The gene calls are TRBV27 and TRBJ2-1; TRBD2 is a possible D gene (5 bases). CDR1 is MNHEY and CDR2 is SMNVEV in the germline V gene (reference sequence). Trimming shortened V by 5 bases and J by 2 bases, and 7 bases separated the two germline ends. This CDR3 has 13 residues.

This clone showed up just a few times. The chain combines TRBV19 with TRBJ1-1; 7 nucleotides match TRBD1. Trimming cost V 3 bases and J 3 bases; bases outside gene matches: 4. The CDR3 totals 14 residues. Germline CDR1 is LNHDA and CDR2 is SQIVND (reference sequence). CDR3 in amino acids: CASSIQGGDTEAFF. The CDR3 DNA sequence: TGTGCCAGTAGTATCCAGGGGGGGGACACTGAAGCTTTCTTT.

The chain links TRBV18 to TRBJ2-5, with 7 bases identical to TRBD2. Germline V lookup: CDR1 KGHSH, CDR2 LQKENI. The CDR3 consists of 14 residues. Trimming removed 3 bases from V and 3 bases from J; junction bases left unmatched: 4. DNA for the CDR3: TGTGCCAGCTCACCGGGACTAACAAAAGAGACCCAGTACTTC. This sequence encodes CASSPGLTKETQYF.

This CDR3 is CASSLLAGHGDEQFF. CDR3 nucleotide sequence: TGTGCCAGCAGCTTATTAGCGGGACATGGCGATGAGCAGTTCTTC. The chain recombines TRBV7-2 with TRBJ2-1; 8 positions match TRBD2. This CDR3 comprises 15 residues. Looked up from germline, CDR1 is SGHTA and CDR2 is FQGNSA. V lost 2 bases and J lost 8; bases outside the gene matches: 8.

J is TRBJ1-1 and V is TRBV7-3; unclear D gene. The germline V gene has CDR1 SGHTA and CDR2 FQGTGA. The germline V and J ends were trimmed by 2 bases and 5 bases, with 9 bases remaining between them. The CDR3 sequence is 13 residues long. The CDR3 nucleotides read TGTGCCAGCAGCTTAGTGGGGAGGACTGAAGCTTTCTTT. The encoded protein is CASSLVGRTEAFF.

This chain links TRBV9 with TRBJ1-1; the D is unclear. Trimming stripped 1 base from V and 0 bases from J, with 13 bases between. CDR1 SGDLS and CDR2 YYNGEE come from the germline V gene. The CDR3 covers 16 residues. CDR3 nucleotides: TGTGCCAGCAGCGTAAAGTCCACAGTCCTGAACACTGAAGCTTTCTTT. Translating gives CASSVKSTVLNTEAFF.

This clone was counted once. At one end the junction does not follow the germline gene, possibly because of a read error. The chain couples TRBV7-9 to TRBJ1-5, with 7 bases identical to TRBD1. Germline V CDR1 and CDR2: SEHNR, FQNEAQ (reference sequence). The CDR3 spans 14 residues. The CDR3 coding sequence is TGTGCTAGCAGGGGGGTAGGGGGCAATCAGCCCCAGCATTTT. This gives the protein CASRGVGGNQPQHF.

The table lists this clone with a few counts. This rearrangement joins TRBV14 to TRBJ2-7; 7 bases agree with TRBD2. The V gene end was trimmed by 5 bases and the J gene end by 7 bases; junction bases not matched to a gene: 8. The germline V gene has CDR1 SGHDN and CDR2 FVKESK. The CDR3 length is 13 residues. The CDR3 coding sequence is TGTGCCAGCAGCGGTGGCGGGAGAAGAGAGCAGTACTTC. It codes for CASSGGGRREQYF.

J is TRBJ2-7 and V is TRBV7-9; TRBD1 aligns across 10 bases. The CDR3 runs to 14 residues. Germline lookup yields CDR1 SEHNR and CDR2 FQNEAQ (reference sequence). With 5 bases clipped from V and 2 bases from J, the junction kept 3 bases outside the gene matches. The CDR3 loop is CASSVGQGAYEQYF. CDR3 DNA sequence: TGTGCCAGCAGCGTAGGACAGGGGGCCTACGAGCAGTACTTC.

This clone has ten or more counts. V and J are TRBV19 and TRBJ2-2; D call uncertain. The CDR3 is 11 amino acids. V lost 3 bases to trimming and J lost 7 bases, with 3 bases between them. Germline V gene sequence: CDR1 LNHDA, CDR2 SQIVND (reference sequence). For the CDR3, the DNA is TGTGCCAGTAGTATGCGCGGGGAGCTGTTTTTT. This translates into CASSMRGELFF.

V gene TRBV5-3 combines with J gene TRBJ2-7, with 12 bases aligning to TRBD1. TRBV5-3 carries the ORF label, with uncertain function. V was clipped by 4 bases and J by 4 bases; unmatched bases: 6. The CDR3 contains 15 residues. CDR3 nucleotides: TGTGCCAGAAGCGGGGACAGGGGGCGCTTTTACGAGCAGTACTTC. Its translation: CARSGDRGRFYEQYF.

This chain connects TRBV5-1 to TRBJ1-1, with no clear D. Germline CDR1 and CDR2: SGHRS and YFSETQ. CDR3 length equals 15 residues. Deletions cut 0 bases from V and 0 bases from J, with 9 bases between. CDR3 amino acids: CASSLAAVMNTEAFF. CDR3 nucleotide sequence: TGCGCCAGCAGCTTGGCCGCTGTAATGAACACTGAAGCTTTCTTT.

This chain connects TRBV19 to TRBJ2-1, with TRBD1 identical over 8 bases. This CDR3 spans 14 amino acids. Germline V gives CDR1 LNHDA, CDR2 SQIVND (reference sequence). The V segment lost 8 bases and the J segment 10 bases; nucleotides outside the gene matches: 13. The CDR3 DNA follows: TGTGCCAGTGCCCCCAGGACCCGGGACAGGGAGCAGTTCTTC. Its protein is CASAPRTRDREQFF.

The chain is built from TRBV25-1 and TRBJ2-7, with TRBD1 matching over 11 bases. The trim removed 6 bases at V and 3 bases at J, leaving 4 bases unmatched. The length of the CDR3 is 14 residues. CDR1 is MGHDK, CDR2 SYGVNS, per germline. The DNA for the CDR3 is TGTGCCAGCAGCCTCGGGACAGGGGGCTACGAGCAGTACTTC. This codes for CASSLGTGGYEQYF.

The chain combines TRBV7-9 with TRBJ2-5, with a weak D call TRBD1 (5 bases). The end of the DNA aligns better with TRBJ2-7, so the J call may be wrong. The CDR3 is made up of 14 amino acids. Germline-derived CDR1 and CDR2 are SEHNR and FQNEAQ (reference sequence). CDR3 amino acids: CASSLPTASYEQYF. The CDR3 DNA reads as TGTGCCAGCAGCTTACCGACAGCGTCCTACGAGCAGTACTTC.

The CDR3 nucleotides are TGTGCCAGTAGTATAGTAAGAGACGGGCAGGGCCTACCATTCCTCTATGGCTACACCTTC. Translating gives CASSIVRDGQGLPFLYGYTF. The rearrangement joins TRBV19 to TRBJ1-2; D may be TRBD1 (5 bases). V lost 1 base to trimming and J lost 4 bases, with 28 bases between them. Germline V gene sequence: CDR1 LNHDA, CDR2 SQIVND (reference sequence). The CDR3 runs to 20 residues. The full variable domain, with the rest looked up from reference TRBV19 and TRBJ1-2, is DGGITQSPKYLFRKEGQNVTLSCEQNLNHDAMYWYRQDPGQGLRLIYYSQIVNDFQKGDIAEGYSVSREKKESFPLTVTSAQKNPTAFYLCASSIVRDGQGLPFLYGYTFGSGTRLTVV.

The rearrangement links TRBV19 to TRBJ2-4; 8 bases are shared with TRBD2. The CDR3 covers 18 residues. With 1 base clipped from V and 1 base from J, the junction kept 9 bases outside the gene matches. Germline V gene lookup returns CDR1 LNHDA and CDR2 SQIVND (reference sequence). This CDR3 is CASSIGGGRSSAKNIQYF. The CDR3 DNA is TGTGCCAGTAGTATAGGGGGCGGGAGGTCAAGTGCCAAAAACATTCAGTACTTC.

The gene calls are TRBV5-8 and TRBJ2-1; D call uncertain. The CDR3 covers 12 residues. Germline CDR1 is SGHTS and CDR2 is YDEGEE. The V gene lost 4 bases and the J gene lost 3 bases, with 5 bases spanning the gap. CDR3 protein: CASSRIYNEQFF. The DNA of the CDR3 is TGTGCCAGCAGCCGAATCTACAATGAGCAGTTCTTC.

The rearrangement links TRBV5-1 to TRBJ2-3; TRBD1 or TRBD2 may be the D gene (7 bases each). V was clipped by 0 bases and J by 4 bases, with 24 bases between them. The CDR3 totals 19 residues. CDR1 and CDR2 from the germline V gene are SGHRS and YFSETQ. The CDR3 DNA sequence: TGCGCCAGCAGCTTGGTGAGGGGGGACAGTCGGGAGGCGGCAGATACGCAGTATTTT. Residues: CASSLVRGDSREAADTQYF.

The chain recombines TRBV18 with TRBJ1-2, with D perhaps matching TRBD1 (6 bases). In germline, CDR1 is KGHSH, CDR2 LQKENI. The CDR3 runs 15 residues. Trimming cost V 3 bases and J 1 base, with 12 bases left between them. CDR3 in amino acids: CASSPSGVGNYGYTF. The DNA of the CDR3 is TGTGCCAGCTCACCCTCAGGGGTTGGTAACTATGGCTACACCTTC.

The rearrangement joins TRBV5-1 to TRBJ2-1, with 7 bases aligning to TRBD2. With V trimmed by 3 bases and J by 9 bases, 6 bases remained unmatched. The germline gives CDR1 SGHRS, CDR2 YFSETQ. The CDR3 contains 13 residues. The CDR3 loop is CASSWTRNTEQFF. CDR3 in DNA: TGCGCCAGCAGCTGGACTAGGAACACTGAGCAGTTCTTC.

This clone was seen only once. The CDR3 DNA follows: TGTGCCAGCAGCCTACGGGGAGATGGAAACACCATATATTTT. Its translation: CASSLRGDGNTIYF. The chain links TRBV7-2 to TRBJ1-3; D gene unclear. CDR1 SGHTA and CDR2 FQGNSA come from the germline V gene. Trimming removed 5 bases from V and 3 bases from J, with 11 bases in between. This CDR3 region has 14 residues.